In its sample, the clone carrying this TCR beta chain was seen a few times. The TCRbeta library incorporated unique molecular identifiers. Using its own MiXCR run on the PCR reads, TCRdb lists one record per CDR3 protein. The sample consists of about 640,000 distinct CDR3 sequences, 15% to 20% of them appearing once. This sample was included in a study of T-cell reconstitution after alpha-beta-depleted transplantation in children. In germline, CDR1 is DFQATT, CDR2 SNEGSKA (reference sequence). V lost 4 bases and J 5 bases, leaving 15 bases between the germline ends. This CDR3 region has 14 residues. Sequenced here: PBMCs from the stem cell graft donor, sampled from the stem cell graft. V and J are TRBV20-1 and TRBJ1-5, with a weak D call TRBD1 (5 bases). This TCR was recovered from a human donor who donated a stem cell graft to a child with acute myeloid leukemia. The CDR3 region is CSATGTPRDQPQHF. The CDR3 DNA reads as TGCAGTGCTACCGGGACCCCCCGGGATCAGCCCCAGCATTTT.